Below, 18 T cell receptor beta chains from the same sample are listed, as sequenced in a study of blood T cells in healthy people across ages. A J-beta primer mix and a sample-barcoded 5' primer were used in a second PCR of about 6 to 12 cycles. MiXCR was run by TCRdb on the 5' RACE reads, yielding one entry per CDR3 protein. The sample has around 1,800,000 distinct CDR3 sequences, more than 35% seen once. What was sequenced was blood. These receptors originate from a human donor in good health.

The V and J genes are TRBV7-2 and TRBJ2-4; no clear D. The J call may be mistaken, given a closer DNA end match to TRBJ2-5. The CDR3 sequence is 16 residues long. Per the germline V gene, CDR1 is SGHTA and CDR2 is FQGNSA. CDR3 sequence: CASSVFLTTHQETQYF. The CDR3 DNA is TGTGCCAGCAGCGTTTTTCTGACCACGCACCAAGAGACCCAGTACTTC.

A note on this clonotype: The junction shows a germline mismatch at one end, possibly a read error. The V call is TRBV5-6, the J call TRBJ1-5; D is unresolved. CDR1 SGHDT and CDR2 YYEEEE come from the germline V gene. The length of the CDR3 is 16 residues. Here the CDR3 DNA reads TGTGCCAGCAGCTTGGGGGTAGGTGTAGGCAATCAGTCCCAGCATTTT. Its translation: CASSLGVGVGNQSQHF.

This clonotype was recorded many times. The V call is TRBV6-2 or TRBV6-3, the J call TRBJ2-3; 7 bases align to TRBD1. The CDR3 covers 14 residues. V shed 2 bases and J 4 bases; nucleotides not matched to a gene: 3. CDR1 and CDR2 (germline): MNHEY, SVGEGT. The CDR3 bases are TGTGCCAGCAGTTACCGAGGGGGCCCAGATACGCAGTATTTT. Translation gives CASSYRGGPDTQYF.

The V call is TRBV5-1, the J call TRBJ2-7, with a possible D match to TRBD2 (7 bases). The assigned J gene may be wrong: the sequence end matches TRBJ2-5 better. The CDR3 runs to 13 residues. Looked up from germline, CDR1 is SGHRS and CDR2 is YFSETQ. The CDR3 sequence: CASSDSGEETQYF. The CDR3 region has the DNA TGCGCCAGCTCGGACAGCGGGGAAGAGACCCAGTACTTC.

The rearrangement joins TRBV20-1 to TRBJ1-1; no definite D call. CDR1 and CDR2 from the germline V gene are DFQATT and SNEGSKA (reference sequence). V gave up 6 bases and J gave up 0 bases, with 11 bases separating them. The length of the CDR3 is 13 residues. CDR3 sequence: CSAPRTLNTEAFF. The CDR3 nucleotides read TGCAGTGCCCCCCGGACGTTGAACACTGAAGCTTTCTTT.

This clonotype was counted a few times. The V gene is TRBV5-1, the J gene TRBJ1-4, with D possibly being TRBD1 (6 bases). V was shortened by 4 bases and J by 8 bases, with 18 bases between the two germline ends. The CDR3 contains 15 residues. CDR1 is SGHRS, CDR2 YFSETQ, per germline. CDR3 protein: CASSREQDRKEKLFF. As DNA, the CDR3 is TGCGCCAGCAGCCGGGAGCAGGACAGAAAGGAAAAACTGTTTTTT.

This clonotype was observed a handful of times. The gene calls are TRBV5-5 and TRBJ1-1, with D maybe TRBD1 (5 bases). This CDR3 is 16 amino acids long. Trimming removed 2 bases at V and 2 bases at J, with 16 bases between. CDR1 and CDR2 from the germline V gene are SGHKS and YYEKEE (reference sequence). The CDR3 DNA follows: TGTGCCAGCAGCTTCTTTAAGGGGCTCCCTAACACTGAAGCTTTCTTT. Residues: CASSFFKGLPNTEAFF.

The genes are TRBV12-3 or TRBV12-4 and TRBJ1-1; D uncertain. V was cut by 4 bases and J by 4 bases, with 13 bases left in between. This CDR3 region has 14 residues. The CDR3: CASSSVGRSTEAFF. For the CDR3, the DNA is TGTGCCAGCAGTTCCGTCGGGAGGAGCACTGAAGCTTTCTTT.

Details on this clonotype: Compared with germline, one end of the junction differs, possibly owing to a read error. The chain is built from TRBV3-1 and TRBJ1-4; possibly TRBD1 for D (5 bases). The CDR3 length is 18 residues. Germline CDR1 reads LGHDT; CDR2 reads YNNKEL (reference sequence). The CDR3 loop is CACSQDIQGGAANEKLFF. The DNA of the CDR3 is TGTGCCTGCAGCCAAGATATCCAGGGAGGGGCCGCTAATGAAAAACTGTTTTTT. The complete variable domain, with remaining parts taken from reference TRBV3-1 and TRBJ1-4, reads DTAVSQTPKYLVTQMGNDKSIKCEQNLGHDTMYWYKQDSKKFLKIMFSYNNKELIINETVPNRFSPKSPDKAHLNLHINSLELGDSAVYFCACSQDIQGGAANEKLFFGSGTQLSVL.

The rearrangement uses TRBV12-3 or TRBV12-4 and TRBJ2-7; D could derive from TRBD1 or TRBD2 (5 bases each). V shed 4 bases and J shed 2 bases, with 21 bases lying between them. This CDR3 has 17 amino acids. Written as DNA, the CDR3 is TGTGCCAGCAGTTGGGGGACGGAGCTATTACTGGCCTACGAGCAGTACTTC. It specifies CASSWGTELLLAYEQYF.

The genes are TRBV4-3 and TRBJ2-3, with a possible D match to TRBD1 (5 bases). V lost 0 bases and J 8 bases, leaving 15 bases between the germline ends. The CDR3 loop spans 15 amino acids. Germline CDR1 reads LGHNA; CDR2 reads YSLEER. CDR3: CASSQDQGVWGTQYF. For the CDR3, the DNA is TGCGCCAGCAGCCAAGATCAAGGGGTATGGGGTACGCAGTATTTT.

The CDR3, as DNA: TGTGCCATCAGTGAGTCTAACGTTGAGCAGTTCTTC. It specifies CAISESNVEQFF. The chain combines TRBV10-3 with TRBJ2-1; no clear D. The CDR3 sequence is 12 residues long. The V end lost 0 bases, the J end lost 9 bases, and 6 bases lay between the germline ends. Per the germline V gene, CDR1 is ENHRY and CDR2 is SYGVKD.

The rearrangement uses TRBV5-8 and TRBJ2-1; D gene unclear. The CDR3 extends over 13 amino acids. V was trimmed by 2 bases and J by 6 bases, leaving 9 bases between them. CDR1 SGHTS and CDR2 YDEGEE come from the germline V gene. The CDR3 region has the DNA TGTGCCAGCAGCTTAACGTGGGGCAATGAGCAGTTCTTC. Translation: CASSLTWGNEQFF.

The sample holds a few counts of this clonotype. The rearrangement links TRBV6-6 to TRBJ2-6; D is unclear. Between the trimmed V and J ends, which lost 8 bases and 0 bases, there was a span of 11 bases. This CDR3 has 15 residues. CDR1 MNHNY and CDR2 SVGAGI come from the germline V gene (reference sequence). The CDR3 coding sequence is TGTGCCAGCGAGGAGACGTTCTCTGGGGCCAACGTCCTGACTTTC. Its protein product is CASEETFSGANVLTF.

V usage is TRBV7-3 and J usage is TRBJ2-6; 12 bases map to TRBD1. Germline V gene sequence: CDR1 SGHTA, CDR2 FQGTGA. Germline trimming cut 2 bases from V and 2 bases from J; bases unmatched to any gene: 4. The CDR3 has 18 residues. This CDR3 is CASSLVGTGGPGANVLTF. DNA of the CDR3: TGTGCCAGCAGCTTAGTTGGGACAGGGGGCCCTGGGGCCAACGTCCTGACTTTC.

V usage is TRBV11-1 and J usage is TRBJ1-2; D remains ambiguous. The germline CDR1 and CDR2 sequences are SGHAT and FQDESV (reference sequence). V lost 1 base and J lost 3, with 9 bases in between. The CDR3 consists of 14 residues. CDR3 sequence: CASSLDRNYYGYTF. The CDR3 nucleotides read TGTGCCAGCAGCTTAGACAGAAATTACTATGGCTACACCTTC.

V usage is TRBV7-2 and J usage is TRBJ1-1, with D tentatively TRBD1 (6 bases). Trimming removed 4 bases at V and 3 bases at J, with 18 bases between. Germline V lookup: CDR1 SGHTA, CDR2 FQGNSA. The CDR3 length is 16 residues. The CDR3 reads CASSSLSYRDDTEAFF. CDR3 nucleotide sequence: TGTGCCAGCAGCTCCCTGTCGTACAGGGATGACACTGAAGCTTTCTTT.

This clonotype has more than one count but fewer than ten. The chain combines TRBV20-1 with TRBJ2-3; TRBD2 matches 15 bases. V lost 5 bases, J lost 0 bases, and 3 bases stayed unmatched. Germline values: CDR1 DFQATT, CDR2 SNEGSKA (reference sequence). This CDR3 has 16 residues. The CDR3 DNA is TGCAGTGCTTCGGGACTAGCGGGGGGTAGCACAGATACGCAGTATTTT. This sequence encodes CSASGLAGGSTDTQYF.